One and the same sample provided the 30 T cell receptor beta chains below, sequenced in a study of shared clonotypes between healthy human individuals. TCRdb keeps only in-frame clones here, not all; method: immunoSEQ multiplex PCR. Of about 330,000 clones detected, less than 85% appear once; the ten largest clones hold 10% to 13%. The sample was memory CD4+ T cells sorted from blood. The subset is: CD45RA-negative fraction. Receptors were obtained from a man under 40 in good health.

J is TRBJ2-2 and V is TRBV9, with no clear D. V was pared by 2 bases and J by 0 bases, with 8 bases between. CDR3 length: 15 residues. Germline CDR1 reads SGDLS; CDR2 reads YYNGEE. CDR3 sequence reads: CASSVGGANTGELFF. Here the CDR3 DNA reads TGTGCCAGCAGCGTGGGCGGCGCGAACACCGGGGAGCTGTTTTTT.

This clone was seen just once. The chain joins TRBV10-3 to TRBJ2-7; D is perhaps TRBD2 (5 bases). The CDR3 covers 15 residues. Germline loops: CDR1 ENHRY, CDR2 SYGVKD. Trimming took off 4 bases at V and 4 bases at J, with 17 bases between the two ends. DNA for the CDR3: TGTGCCATCAGTGGGGCGGATAAACCGGGATACGAGCAGTACTTC. This codes for CAISGADKPGYEQYF.

The CDR3 reads CASSLGVGLDSYNEQFF. The CDR3 DNA sequence: TGTGCCAGCAGCTTGGGGGTTGGGCTGGACTCCTACAATGAGCAGTTCTTC. This rearrangement joins TRBV5-4 to TRBJ2-1; no firm D call. CDR3 length: 17 amino acids. V was cut by 0 bases and J by 0 bases, with 13 bases left in between. The germline V gene encodes CDR1 SGHNT and CDR2 YYREEE (reference sequence).

The rearrangement uses TRBV5-4 and TRBJ2-1; 8 bases agree with TRBD2. The CDR3 sequence is 17 residues long. V was clipped by 4 bases and J by 6 bases; unmatched bases: 15. The germline CDR1 and CDR2 sequences are SGHNT and YYREEE (reference sequence). In DNA form, the CDR3 reads TGTGCCAGCAGCCAATCAGCCGGGACTAGGGGGTCCAATGAGCAGTTCTTC. Residues: CASSQSAGTRGSNEQFF. Drawing the rest from reference TRBV5-4 and TRBJ2-1, the complete variable domain is ETGVTQSPTHLIKTRGQQVTLRCSSQSGHNTVSWYQQALGQGPQFIFQYYREEENGRGNFPPRFSGLQFPNYSSELNVNALELDDSALYLCASSQSAGTRGSNEQFFGPGTRLTVL.

The rearrangement uses TRBV2 and TRBJ2-7; tentative D call: TRBD2 (6 bases). Germline V lookup: CDR1 SNHLY, CDR2 FYNNEI. Trimming shortened V by 8 bases and J by 4 bases, and 12 bases separated the two germline ends. The length of the CDR3 is 12 residues. DNA of the CDR3: TGTGCCAGCGGGACTCAGAGGTACGAGCAGTACTTC. This gives the protein CASGTQRYEQYF.

The chain is built from TRBV7-9 and TRBJ1-1; the D is unclear. The germline gives CDR1 SEHNR, CDR2 FQNEAQ (reference sequence). This CDR3 is 13 amino acids long. The V end lost 2 bases, the J end lost 8 bases, and 12 bases lay between the germline ends. CDR3 nucleotide sequence: TGTGCCAGCAGCTTAAGGCTGTCCGGAGAAGCTTTCTTT. Translated, it gives CASSLRLSGEAFF.

This chain joins TRBV28 and TRBJ1-5; 7 bases fit TRBD1. After removal of 6 bases from V and 3 bases from J, the junction contained 8 bases not matched to a gene. The CDR3 contains 15 residues. Germline CDR1 MDHEN, CDR2 SYDVKM. The CDR3 spells CASSGGTAANQPQHF. The CDR3 DNA sequence: TGTGCCAGCAGCGGAGGGACAGCCGCCAATCAGCCCCAGCATTTT.

This rearrangement joins TRBV2 to TRBJ1-5, with D tentatively TRBD1 (6 bases). The CDR3 spans 14 residues. Deletions cut 5 bases from V and 5 bases from J, with 13 bases between. Per germline, CDR1 SNHLY and CDR2 FYNNEI. CDR3 in amino acids: CASSRGGEYQPQHF. DNA for the CDR3: TGTGCCAGCAGTAGGGGGGGGGAGTATCAGCCCCAGCATTTT.

This chain joins TRBV2 and TRBJ2-2; perhaps TRBD1 as D (6 bases). CDR1 is SNHLY, CDR2 FYNNEI, per germline. V dropped 4 bases and J dropped 4 bases, with 10 bases sitting between them. The CDR3 spans 14 residues. For the CDR3, the DNA is TGTGCCAGCAGTGTAGGGGGTTTCACCGGGGAGCTGTTTTTT. Translation: CASSVGGFTGELFF.

The CDR3 reads CASSLEQGEQFF. CDR3 sequence (DNA): TGCGCCAGCAGCTTGGAACAAGGTGAGCAGTTCTTC. The chain is built from TRBV5-1 and TRBJ2-1; the D is unclear. Germline CDR1 SGHRS, CDR2 YFSETQ. The CDR3 covers 12 residues. With 0 bases removed from V and 9 bases from J, the gap between germline ends came to 7 bases.

The rearrangement joins TRBV5-1 to TRBJ1-2; D is unresolved. Trimming stripped 5 bases from V and 6 bases from J, with 8 bases between. CDR1 and CDR2 from the germline V gene are SGHRS and YFSETQ. CDR3 length: 11 residues. CDR3 DNA: TGCGCCAGCAGGAATGGGGATGGCTACACCTTC. It yields the protein CASRNGDGYTF.

Turning to this clone: At the DNA level, this CDR3 is encoded by other sequences in the same sample as well. The chain is built from TRBV7-2 and TRBJ2-7; D tentatively reads TRBD1 or TRBD2 (5 bases each). V was clipped by 1 base and J by 2 bases, with 9 bases between them. Germline loops: CDR1 SGHTA, CDR2 FQGNSA. The length of the CDR3 is 14 residues. The CDR3 DNA is TGTGCCAGCAGCTTAGGTGGGACCGCCTACGAGCAGTACTTC. It yields the protein CASSLGGTAYEQYF.

In regard to this clone: This specimen includes other DNA sequences encoding the same CDR3. V and J are TRBV7-2 and TRBJ1-5; D is unclear. Germline V gene sequence: CDR1 SGHTA, CDR2 FQGNSA. V lost 2 bases and J 2 bases, leaving 4 bases between the germline ends. The CDR3 runs 13 residues. The CDR3 DNA is TGTGCCAGCAGCTTAAGGGGCAATCAGCCCCAGCATTTT. It encodes CASSLRGNQPQHF.

The chain uses TRBV11-1 and TRBJ2-7; tentative D call: TRBD2 (6 bases). Deletions cut 4 bases from V and 6 bases from J, with 16 bases between. From germline, CDR1 is SGHAT and CDR2 FQDESV (reference sequence). There are 14 residues in the CDR3. The CDR3: CASSSTGWGGEQYF. The CDR3 nucleotides are TGTGCCAGCAGCTCTACGGGCTGGGGAGGCGAGCAGTACTTC.

The chain has TRBV5-6 and TRBJ1-3; D possibly corresponds to TRBD1 (6 bases). V was pared by 5 bases and J by 0 bases, with 15 bases between. The CDR3 has 16 residues. Germline V gene sequence: CDR1 SGHDT, CDR2 YYEEEE. CDR3 nucleotide sequence: TGTGCCAGCAGTCTTGGGGCAGGGGTCTCTGGAAACACCATATATTTT. It yields the protein CASSLGAGVSGNTIYF.

The chain combines TRBV9 with TRBJ2-3; D remains ambiguous. The CDR3 loop spans 14 amino acids. Trimming removed 0 bases from V and 2 bases from J, with 7 bases in between. Germline assignment: CDR1 SGDLS and CDR2 YYNGEE. CDR3 nucleotide sequence: TGTGCCAGCAGCGTAGGCAGATACACAGATACGCAGTATTTT. It yields the protein CASSVGRYTDTQYF.

There are many counts of this clone. V and J are TRBV6-1 and TRBJ2-7, with TRBD1 matching over 9 bases. The germline V gene encodes CDR1 MNHNS and CDR2 SASEGT. The CDR3 runs to 15 residues. Unmatched junction bases numbered 10, after V lost 6 bases and J lost 4 bases. This CDR3 reads CASRRDRAGSYEQYF. Here the CDR3 DNA reads TGTGCCAGCAGGAGGGACAGGGCGGGAAGTTACGAGCAGTACTTC.

The rearrangement joins TRBV19 to TRBJ1-2; 7 bases agree with TRBD1. After removal of 7 bases from V and 6 bases from J, the junction contained 11 bases not matched to a gene. There are 14 residues in the CDR3. Germline V lookup: CDR1 LNHDA, CDR2 SQIVND (reference sequence). In DNA, the CDR3 is TGTGCCAGTATGCCCCTGGACAGGAACCATGGCTACACCTTC. This codes for CASMPLDRNHGYTF.

Comment on this clone: It may be a read error: a sequence one base away is much more abundant. The identical CDR3 is also encoded by other nucleotide sequences in the sample. The chain has TRBV18 and TRBJ2-5; D might be TRBD1 or TRBD2, each matching 5 bases. Germline V gene data show CDR1 as KGHSH and CDR2 as LQKENI. The CDR3 consists of 15 residues. The CDR3 loop is CASSPRPGRVETQYF. As DNA, the CDR3 is TGCGCCAGCTCGCCTCGCCCGGGGCGAGTCGAGACCCAGTACTTC.

The chain is built from TRBV10-3 and TRBJ2-7, with TRBD1 as a possible D gene (6 bases). V dropped 10 bases and J dropped 6 bases, with 22 bases sitting between them. Germline loops: CDR1 ENHRY, CDR2 SYGVKD. The CDR3 spans 14 residues. CDR3 amino acids: CASQGLGALGEQYF. CDR3 bases: TGTGCCAGCCAAGGGCTGGGGGCGCTTGGCGAGCAGTACTTC.

The chain uses TRBV2 and TRBJ1-5; no definite D call. Per germline, CDR1 SNHLY and CDR2 FYNNEI. This CDR3 spans 13 amino acids. Trimming took 1 base from V and 7 from J, leaving 8 bases between them. CDR3 protein: CASSEEGQQPQHF. CDR3 sequence (DNA): TGTGCCAGCAGTGAAGAGGGCCAGCAGCCCCAGCATTTT.

With respect to this clone: The same CDR3 is also encoded by other DNA sequences in this sample. J is TRBJ2-1 and V is TRBV5-1, with D perhaps matching TRBD1 or TRBD2 (5 bases each). This CDR3 has 14 amino acids. V lost 4 bases, J lost 0 bases, and 8 bases lay in between. Germline CDR1 reads SGHRS; CDR2 reads YFSETQ. The DNA of the CDR3 is TGCGCCAGCAGCGGGGACGGCTCCTACAATGAGCAGTTCTTC. Its translation is CASSGDGSYNEQFF.

The chain couples TRBV19 to TRBJ2-6; D is uncertain. Germline loops: CDR1 LNHDA, CDR2 SQIVND (reference sequence). The CDR3 spans 17 residues. V lost 9 bases and J lost 4, with 22 bases in between. The CDR3, as DNA: TGTGCCAGCCTACGACGGACCTCTCTGACCGGGGCCAACGTCCTGACTTTC. This encodes CASLRRTSLTGANVLTF.

The rearrangement joins TRBV5-5 to TRBJ2-3; D not resolved. Germline CDR1 reads SGHKS; CDR2 reads YYEKEE (reference sequence). The CDR3 runs to 13 residues. Trimming removed 0 bases at V and 2 bases at J, with 4 bases between. The CDR3 nucleotides read TGTGCCAGCAGCTTGGTCCACACAGATACGCAGTATTTT. Translated: CASSLVHTDTQYF.

The gene calls are TRBV11-3 and TRBJ2-2; tentative D call: TRBD1 (6 bases). Germline V gene sequence: CDR1 SGHNT, CDR2 YENEEA. The CDR3 extends over 16 amino acids. The germline V and J ends were trimmed by 1 base and 7 bases, with 16 bases remaining between them. The CDR3 is CASSLGTTGLDGELFF. DNA of the CDR3: TGTGCCAGCAGCTTAGGCACTACAGGGTTAGACGGGGAGCTGTTTTTT.

This sequence joins TRBV28 and TRBJ2-7; D gene ambiguous. CDR3 length equals 13 residues. CDR1 MDHEN and CDR2 SYDVKM come from the germline V gene. The V end lost 6 bases, the J end lost 2 bases, and 11 bases lay between the germline ends. CDR3 in amino acids: CASSAAPTYEQYF. The CDR3, as DNA: TGTGCCAGCAGCGCAGCTCCTACCTACGAGCAGTACTTC.

The chain combines TRBV28 with TRBJ1-5; D is possibly TRBD1 (5 bases). With 1 base removed from V and 7 bases from J, the gap between germline ends came to 14 bases. In germline, CDR1 is MDHEN, CDR2 SYDVKM. CDR3 length: 15 amino acids. CDR3 loop: CASSLLGEWGQPQHF. The CDR3 coding sequence is TGTGCCAGCAGTTTATTGGGGGAGTGGGGGCAGCCCCAGCATTTT. Supplemented by reference TRBV28 and TRBJ1-5, the full variable domain reads DVKVTQSSRYLVKRTGEKVFLECVQDMDHENMFWYRQDPGLGLRLIYFSYDVKMKEKGDIPEGYSVSREKKERFSLILESASTNQTSMYLCASSLLGEWGQPQHFGDGTRLSIL.

The CDR3 reads CSANSFGETQYF. Here the CDR3 DNA reads TGCAGCGCAAATAGCTTCGGGGAGACCCAGTACTTC. The genes are TRBV29-1 and TRBJ2-5; D is unclear. The CDR3 loop spans 12 amino acids. Germline CDR1 reads SQVTM; CDR2 reads ANQGSEA. Deletions cut 7 bases from V and 5 bases from J, with 14 bases between. Supplemented by reference TRBV29-1 and TRBJ2-5, the full variable domain reads SAVISQKPSRDICQRGTSLTIQCQVDSQVTMMFWYRQQPGQSLTLIATANQGSEATYESGFVIDKFPISRPNLTFSTLTVSNMSPEDSSIYLCSANSFGETQYFGPGTRLLVL.

This chain uses TRBV15 with TRBJ2-1; no reliable D call. Between the trimmed V and J ends, which lost 0 bases and 6 bases, there was a span of 12 bases. Germline V CDR1 and CDR2: LNHNV, YYDKDF (reference sequence). The CDR3 spans 15 residues. The CDR3 coding sequence is TGTGCCACCAGCAGAGATTATCGCGGCGGCAATGAGCAGTTCTTC. This translates into CATSRDYRGGNEQFF.

The rearrangement joins TRBV18 to TRBJ1-2; D not resolved. CDR3 length: 14 amino acids. Germline-derived CDR1 and CDR2 are KGHSH and LQKENI. Trimming shortened V by 10 bases and J by 2 bases, and 17 bases separated the two germline ends. Here the CDR3 DNA reads TGTGCCACCTCGACCGACTCGAGAAACTATGGCTACACCTTC. The encoded protein is CATSTDSRNYGYTF.